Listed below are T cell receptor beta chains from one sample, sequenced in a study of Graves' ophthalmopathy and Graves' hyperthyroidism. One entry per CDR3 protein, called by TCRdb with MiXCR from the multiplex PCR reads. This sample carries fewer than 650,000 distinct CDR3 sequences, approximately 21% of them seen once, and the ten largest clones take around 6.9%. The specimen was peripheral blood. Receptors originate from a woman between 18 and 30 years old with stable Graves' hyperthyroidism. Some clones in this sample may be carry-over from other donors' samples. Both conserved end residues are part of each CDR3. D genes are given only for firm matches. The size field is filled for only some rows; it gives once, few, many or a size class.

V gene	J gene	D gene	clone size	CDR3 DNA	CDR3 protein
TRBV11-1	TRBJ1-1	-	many	TGTGCCAGCAGCCAAGTCCGGGGGTCTCGCGCGTACACTGAAGCTTTCTTT	CASSQVRGSRAYTEAFF
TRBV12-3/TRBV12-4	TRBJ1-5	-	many	TGTGCCAGCAGTTTTTCCACTATTAGCAATCAGCCCCAGCATTTT	CASSFSTISNQPQHF
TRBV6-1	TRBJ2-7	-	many	TGTGCCAGCAGTGCCGCCGCCCGACAGGACTTACCGAACCTCTACGAGCAGTACTTC	CASSAAARQDLPNLYEQYF
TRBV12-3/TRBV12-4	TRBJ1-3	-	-	TGTGCCAGCCCCTCCGGGTACTCTGGAAACACCATATATTTT	CASPSGYSGNTIYF
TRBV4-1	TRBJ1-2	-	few	TGCGCCAGCAGCCAAGGGGGCTATGGAGGCTACACCTTC	CASSQGGYGGYTF
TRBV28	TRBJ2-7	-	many	TGTGCCAGCAGGACCGGTCAGAGCTACGAGCAGTACTTC	CASRTGQSYEQYF
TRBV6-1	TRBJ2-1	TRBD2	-	TGTGCCAGCAGAACTAGCGCCCCACTCTACAATGAGCAGTTCTTC	CASRTSAPLYNEQFF
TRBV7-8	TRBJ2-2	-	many	TGTGCCAGCAGCTTAGCGTCACAAGGGTTCGGGGAGCTGGTTTTT	CASSLASQGFGELVF
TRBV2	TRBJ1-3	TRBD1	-	TGTGCCAGCAGTTCGGACAGGGGGCATTTCGGAAACACCATATATTTT	CASSSDRGHFGNTIYF
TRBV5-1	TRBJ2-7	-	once	TGCGCCAGCAGCTTCACGGGGGCAGGTCTCGTTGACGAGCAGTACTTC	CASSFTGAGLVDEQYF
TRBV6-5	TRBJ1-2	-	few	TGTGCCAGCAGTTACTCGAGGGCAGTAGAAGGGTATGGCTACACCTTC	CASSYSRAVEGYGYTF
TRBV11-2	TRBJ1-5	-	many	TGTGCCAGCAGCTTATCAAGTTCAGAGCCCCAGCATTTT	CASSLSSSEPQHF
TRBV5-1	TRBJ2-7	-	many	TGCGCCAGCAGCTTGAATGGGGACCTACCCTACGAGCAGTACTTC	CASSLNGDLPYEQYF
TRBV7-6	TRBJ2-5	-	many	TGTGCCAGCAGCTTAGGGGGTAGGGGCGCCCGGGAGACCCAGTACTTC	CASSLGGRGARETQYF
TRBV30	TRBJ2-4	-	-	TGTGCCTGGACTCCGGGGCAGGGGAAAAACATTCAGTACTTC	CAWTPGQGKNIQYF
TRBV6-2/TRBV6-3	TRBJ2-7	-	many	TGTGCCAGCAGACTCGACAGATACGAGCAGTACTTC	CASRLDRYEQYF
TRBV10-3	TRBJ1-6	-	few	TGTGCCATCACTCGGCGACAGAGCAATTCACCCCCCCACTTT	CAITRRQSNSPPHF
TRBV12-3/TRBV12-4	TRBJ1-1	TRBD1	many	TGTGCCAGCAGCCCTAGCCCAGGACAGGGAAGCGACACTGAAGCTTTCTTT	CASSPSPGQGSDTEAFF
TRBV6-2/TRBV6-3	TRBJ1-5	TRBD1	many	TGTGCCAGCAGCCAAAGGGGGCCGGGCAATCAGCCCCAGCATTTT	CASSQRGPGNQPQHF
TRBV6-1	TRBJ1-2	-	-	TGTGCCAGCAGATCCCCGACAGCCAACTATGGCTACACCTTC	CASRSPTANYGYTF
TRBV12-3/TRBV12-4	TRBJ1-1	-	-	TGTGCCAGCAGCCTTTCCTCAAGAGGGAACACTGAAGCTTGCTTT	CASSLSSRGNTEACF
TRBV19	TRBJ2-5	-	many	TGTGCCAGTAGTAAACAGGGTGTGGACGAGACCCAGTACTTC	CASSKQGVDETQYF
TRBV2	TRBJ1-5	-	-	TGTGCCAGCAGTGTCTCGGACTGGCGGCCCCAGCATTTT	CASSVSDWRPQHF
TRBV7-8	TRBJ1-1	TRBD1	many	TGTGCCAGCAGCTTAGGACAGGGGGGCCTAAGCGAAGCTTTCTTT	CASSLGQGGLSEAFF
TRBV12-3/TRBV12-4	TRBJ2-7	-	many	TGTGCCAGCAGTCCCCCCCCAGGATACGAGCAGTACTTC	CASSPPPGYEQYF
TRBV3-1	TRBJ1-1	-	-	TGTGCCAGCAGCCAAATGGGGAGGTCTGAAGCTTTCTTT	CASSQMGRSEAFF
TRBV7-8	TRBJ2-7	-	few	TGTGCCAGCAGCTTAGAGTTTGGTGCATCATTCCCCTACGAGCAGTACTTC	CASSLEFGASFPYEQYF
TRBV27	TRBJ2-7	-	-	TGTGCCAGCCGATCGCTCTCAGGGGGGACTCCATACGAGCAGTACTTC	CASRSLSGGTPYEQYF
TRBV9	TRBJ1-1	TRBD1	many	TGTGCCAGCAGCTCGCACAGGGGTGGCTCTGAAGCTTTCTTT	CASSSHRGGSEAFF
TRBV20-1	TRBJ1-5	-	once	TGCAGTGCTAGAGACCCGGTAGGGGGGAATCAGCCCCAGCATTTT	CSARDPVGGNQPQHF
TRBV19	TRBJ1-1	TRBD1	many	TGTGCCAGTAGTGCCTACAGGGGGTTGAACACTGAAGCTTTCTTT	CASSAYRGLNTEAFF
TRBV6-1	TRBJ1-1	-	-	TGTGCCAGCAGTCCAACTTTTCCGAACACTGAAGCTTTCTTT	CASSPTFPNTEAFF
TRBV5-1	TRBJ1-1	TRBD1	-	TGCGCCAGCAGCTGGGACAGCGAAATGAACACTGAAGCTTTCTTT	CASSWDSEMNTEAFF
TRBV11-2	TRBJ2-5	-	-	TGTGCCAGCAGCTTGTGGAGTCACCGGGGAGAGACCCAGTACTTC	CASSLWSHRGETQYF
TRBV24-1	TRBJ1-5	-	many	TGTGCCACCAGTGGCGGACAGAGCAATCAGCCCCAGCATTTT	CATSGGQSNQPQHF
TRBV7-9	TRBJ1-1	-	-	TGTGCCAGCAGCTTGCTCGGTGCAAACACTGAAGCTTTCTTT	CASSLLGANTEAFF
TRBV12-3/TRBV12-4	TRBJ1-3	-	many	TGTGCCAGCAACCGCGGGGGAAACACCATATATTTT	CASNRGGNTIYF
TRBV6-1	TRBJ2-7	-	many	TGTGCCAGCAGTGAAACGCAGGCCAGCCCCTACGAGCAGTACTTC	CASSETQASPYEQYF
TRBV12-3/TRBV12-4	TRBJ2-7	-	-	TGTGCCAGCACCCGCGGGCCCTCCTACGAGCAGTACTTC	CASTRGPSYEQYF
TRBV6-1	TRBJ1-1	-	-	TGTGCCAGCAGAAGAGGCAGAGAATGGTTCGAAGCTTTCTTT	CASRRGREWFEAFF
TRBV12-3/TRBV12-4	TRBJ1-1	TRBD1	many	TGTGCCAGCCTCCCCTTAGGGGGCCGTGAAGCTTTCTTT	CASLPLGGREAFF
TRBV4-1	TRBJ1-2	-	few	TGCGCCAGCAGCCAAGAACGGGAGCTCGGAGGCTACACCTTC	CASSQERELGGYTF
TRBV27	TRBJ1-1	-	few	TGTGCCAGCAGCCTCGGGCCCCGCACGGGCACTGAAGCTTTCTTT	CASSLGPRTGTEAFF
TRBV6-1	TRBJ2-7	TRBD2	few	TGTGCCAGCAGGAGACTAGCGGGAACATACGAGCAGTACTTC	CASRRLAGTYEQYF
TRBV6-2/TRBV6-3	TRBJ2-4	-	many	TGTGCCGGCAGTTACGGTGGCGCGACGGGAAACATTCAGTACTTC	CAGSYGGATGNIQYF
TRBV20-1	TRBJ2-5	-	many	TGCAGTGCTAGGGATCAAGAGACCCAGTACTTC	CSARDQETQYF
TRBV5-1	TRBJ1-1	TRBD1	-	TGCGCCAGCAGCTTGGATCTTGGGACAGGGAACACTGAAGCTTTCTTT	CASSLDLGTGNTEAFF
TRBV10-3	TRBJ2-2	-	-	TGTGCCATCGGGGGACTGGGGGCGAACACCGGGGAGCTGTTTTTT	CAIGGLGANTGELFF
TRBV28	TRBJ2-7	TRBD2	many	TGTGTCGCATCCGGGACTACCTACGAGCAGTACTTC	CVASGTTYEQYF
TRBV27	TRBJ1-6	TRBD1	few	TGTGCCAGCAGTGTACAGGGGGCAAGTAATTCACCCCTCCACTTT	CASSVQGASNSPLHF
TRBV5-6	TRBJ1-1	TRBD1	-	TGTGCCAGCGCAGGGGGAGGTTGGGGGACTGAAGCTTTCTTT	CASAGGGWGTEAFF
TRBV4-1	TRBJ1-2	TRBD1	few	TGCGCCAGCAGCCCCCGGACAGGCGCCTGGTATGGCTACACCTTC	CASSPRTGAWYGYTF
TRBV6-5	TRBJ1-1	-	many	TGTGCCAGCAGTTACTCGAGGCGGTTGAACACTGAAGCTTTCTTT	CASSYSRRLNTEAFF
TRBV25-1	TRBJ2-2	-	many	TGTGCCAGCAGGGGAGGGGGGAACACCGGGGAGCTGTTTTTT	CASRGGGNTGELFF
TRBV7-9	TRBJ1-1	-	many	TGTGCCAGCCACGGGGGATTGACCACTGAAGCTTTCTTT	CASHGGLTTEAFF
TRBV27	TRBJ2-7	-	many	TGTGCCAGCAGTTCCCGGACTGATTTCCGCTACGAGCAGTACTTC	CASSSRTDFRYEQYF
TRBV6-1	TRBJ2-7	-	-	TGTGCCAGCAGTGAATCCGGCCTCGCCGAGCAGTACTTC	CASSESGLAEQYF
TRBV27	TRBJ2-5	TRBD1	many	TGTGCCAGCAGTTTTTCTTCCCGGGACAGGGTTCAGGAGACCCAGTACTTC	CASSFSSRDRVQETQYF
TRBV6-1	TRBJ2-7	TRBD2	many	TGTGCCAGCAGTCGTCCCGGGAGGGCCTGGTACGAGCAGTACTTC	CASSRPGRAWYEQYF